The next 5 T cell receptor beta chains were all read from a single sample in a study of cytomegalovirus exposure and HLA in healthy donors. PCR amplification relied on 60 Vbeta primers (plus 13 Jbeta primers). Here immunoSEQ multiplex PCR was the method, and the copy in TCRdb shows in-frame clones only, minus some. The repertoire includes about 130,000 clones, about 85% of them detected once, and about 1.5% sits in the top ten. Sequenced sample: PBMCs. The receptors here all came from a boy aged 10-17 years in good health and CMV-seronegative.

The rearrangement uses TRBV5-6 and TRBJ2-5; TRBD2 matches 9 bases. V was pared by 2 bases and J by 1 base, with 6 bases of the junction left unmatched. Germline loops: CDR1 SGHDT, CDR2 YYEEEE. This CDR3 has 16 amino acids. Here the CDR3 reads CASSFLSGGIQETQYF. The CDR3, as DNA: TGTGCCAGCAGCTTTCTTAGCGGGGGAATCCAAGAGACCCAGTACTTC.

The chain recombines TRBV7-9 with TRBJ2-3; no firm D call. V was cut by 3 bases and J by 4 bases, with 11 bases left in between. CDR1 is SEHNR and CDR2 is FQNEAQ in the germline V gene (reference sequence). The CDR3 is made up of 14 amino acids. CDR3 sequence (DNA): TGTGCCAGCAGCTTCAGATTGTTGGCAGATACGCAGTATTTT. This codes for CASSFRLLADTQYF.

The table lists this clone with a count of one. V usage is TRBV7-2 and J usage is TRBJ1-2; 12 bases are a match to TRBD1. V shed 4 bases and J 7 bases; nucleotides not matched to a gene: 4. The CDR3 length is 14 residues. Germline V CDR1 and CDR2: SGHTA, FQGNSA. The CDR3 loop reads CASSSGQGAFGYTF. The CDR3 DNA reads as TGTGCCAGCAGCTCGGGACAGGGGGCATTTGGCTACACCTTC.

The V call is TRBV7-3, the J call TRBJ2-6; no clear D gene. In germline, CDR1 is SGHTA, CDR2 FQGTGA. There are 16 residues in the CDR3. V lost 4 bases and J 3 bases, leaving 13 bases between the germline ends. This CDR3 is CASSSPVGRGANVLTF. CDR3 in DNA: TGTGCCAGCAGCTCACCGGTTGGGCGTGGGGCCAACGTCCTGACTTTC.

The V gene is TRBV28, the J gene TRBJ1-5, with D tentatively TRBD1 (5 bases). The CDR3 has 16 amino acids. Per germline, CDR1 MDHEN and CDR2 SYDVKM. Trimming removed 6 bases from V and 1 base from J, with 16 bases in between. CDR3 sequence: CASRKTASVSNQPQHF. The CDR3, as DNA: TGTGCCAGCAGGAAGACAGCTTCCGTAAGCAATCAGCCCCAGCATTTT.